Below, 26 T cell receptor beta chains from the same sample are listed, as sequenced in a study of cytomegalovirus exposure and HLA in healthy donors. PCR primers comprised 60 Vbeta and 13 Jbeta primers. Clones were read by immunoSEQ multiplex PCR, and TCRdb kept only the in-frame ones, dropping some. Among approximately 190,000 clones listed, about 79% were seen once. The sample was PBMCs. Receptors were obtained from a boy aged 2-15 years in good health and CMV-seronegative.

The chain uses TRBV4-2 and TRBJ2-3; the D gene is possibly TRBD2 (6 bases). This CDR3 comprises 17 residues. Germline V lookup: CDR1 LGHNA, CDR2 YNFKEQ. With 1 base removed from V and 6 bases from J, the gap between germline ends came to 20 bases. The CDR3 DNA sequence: TGTGCCAGCAGCCAAGGGGGGACTGTAGTCGTGACGGATACGCAGTATTTT. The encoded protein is CASSQGGTVVVTDTQYF.

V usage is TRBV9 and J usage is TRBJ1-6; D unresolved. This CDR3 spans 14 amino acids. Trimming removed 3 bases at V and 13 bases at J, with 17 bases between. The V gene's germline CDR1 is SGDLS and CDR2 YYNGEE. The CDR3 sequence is CASSGQVTRSPLHF. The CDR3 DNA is TGTGCCAGCAGCGGGCAGGTAACTCGGTCGCCCCTCCACTTT.

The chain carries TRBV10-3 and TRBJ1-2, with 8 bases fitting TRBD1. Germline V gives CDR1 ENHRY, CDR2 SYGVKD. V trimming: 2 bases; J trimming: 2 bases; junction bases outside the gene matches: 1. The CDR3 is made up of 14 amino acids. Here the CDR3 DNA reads TGTGCCATCAGTGAGGGACAGGGAAACTATGGCTACACCTTC. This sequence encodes CAISEGQGNYGYTF.

The CDR3 region has the DNA TGTGCCAGCAGCTTATTGCGGGGGACGAACACCGGGGAGCTGTTTTTT. As protein: CASSLLRGTNTGELFF. This chain links TRBV7-2 with TRBJ2-2, with TRBD2 identical over 7 bases. The CDR3 has 16 residues. The V and J ends lost 2 bases and 0 bases, in that order; junction bases with no gene match: 3. CDR1 is SGHTA, CDR2 FQGNSA, per germline.

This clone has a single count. Here the CDR3 reads CASSGGGWTASYEQYF. In DNA form, the CDR3 reads TGTGCCAGCAGTGGGGGGGGGTGGACAGCATCCTACGAGCAGTACTTC. This rearrangement joins TRBV28 to TRBJ2-5; TRBD2 might be the D (7 bases). The better agreement between TRBJ2-7 and the DNA end casts doubt on the J call. Germline V gene data show CDR1 as MDHEN and CDR2 as SYDVKM. This CDR3 is 16 amino acids long.

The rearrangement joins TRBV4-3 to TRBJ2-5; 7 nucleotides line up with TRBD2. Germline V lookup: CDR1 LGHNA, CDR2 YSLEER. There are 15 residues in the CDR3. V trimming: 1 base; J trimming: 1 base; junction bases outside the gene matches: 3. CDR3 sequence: CASSQAREVQETQYF. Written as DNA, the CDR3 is TGCGCCAGCAGCCAAGCACGGGAGGTCCAAGAGACCCAGTACTTC.

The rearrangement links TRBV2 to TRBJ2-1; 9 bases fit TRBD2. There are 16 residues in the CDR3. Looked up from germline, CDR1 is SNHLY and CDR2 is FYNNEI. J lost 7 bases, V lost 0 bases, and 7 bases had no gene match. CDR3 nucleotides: TGTGCCAGCAGTGAAGCGGTGCGGGGGGGCCTTAATGAGCAGTTCTTC. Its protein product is CASSEAVRGGLNEQFF.

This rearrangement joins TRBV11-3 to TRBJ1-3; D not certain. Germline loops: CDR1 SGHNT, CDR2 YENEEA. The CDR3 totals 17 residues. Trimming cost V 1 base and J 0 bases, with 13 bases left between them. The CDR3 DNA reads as TGTGCCAGCAGCTTAGGCCGACGAGGGCTCTCTGGAAACACCATATATTTT. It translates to CASSLGRRGLSGNTIYF.

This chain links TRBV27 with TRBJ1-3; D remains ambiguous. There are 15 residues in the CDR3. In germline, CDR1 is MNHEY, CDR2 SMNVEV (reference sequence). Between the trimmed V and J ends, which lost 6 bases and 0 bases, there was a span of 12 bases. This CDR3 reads CASREGGISGNTIYF. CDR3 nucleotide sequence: TGTGCCAGCAGAGAGGGAGGGATCTCTGGAAACACCATATATTTT.

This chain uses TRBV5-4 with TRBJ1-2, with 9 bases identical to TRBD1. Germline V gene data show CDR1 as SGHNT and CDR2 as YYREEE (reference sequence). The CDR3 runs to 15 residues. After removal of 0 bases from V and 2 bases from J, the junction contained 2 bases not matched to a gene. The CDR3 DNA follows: TGTGCCAGCAGCTTGGACAGGGGGCTAAACTATGGCTACACCTTC. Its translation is CASSLDRGLNYGYTF.

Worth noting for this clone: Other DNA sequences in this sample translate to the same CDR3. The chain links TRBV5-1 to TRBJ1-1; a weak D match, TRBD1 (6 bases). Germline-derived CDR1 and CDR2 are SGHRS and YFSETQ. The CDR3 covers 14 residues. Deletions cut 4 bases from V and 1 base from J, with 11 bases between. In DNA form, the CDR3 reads TGCGCCAGCAGCCTAGAGGGACAGAACACTGAAGCTTTCTTT. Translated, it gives CASSLEGQNTEAFF. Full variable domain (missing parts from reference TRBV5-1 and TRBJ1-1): KAGVTQTPRYLIKTRGQQVTLSCSPISGHRSVSWYQQTPGQGLQFLFEYFSETQRNKGNFPGRFSGRQFSNSRSEMNVSTLELGDSALYLCASSLEGQNTEAFFGQGTRLTVV.

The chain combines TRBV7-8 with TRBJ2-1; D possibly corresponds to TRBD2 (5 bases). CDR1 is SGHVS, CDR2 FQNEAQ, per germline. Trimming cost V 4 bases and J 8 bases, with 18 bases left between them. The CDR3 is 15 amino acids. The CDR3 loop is CASSSKPTRYYEQFF. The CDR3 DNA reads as TGTGCCAGCAGCTCCAAGCCCACTAGATACTATGAGCAGTTCTTC.

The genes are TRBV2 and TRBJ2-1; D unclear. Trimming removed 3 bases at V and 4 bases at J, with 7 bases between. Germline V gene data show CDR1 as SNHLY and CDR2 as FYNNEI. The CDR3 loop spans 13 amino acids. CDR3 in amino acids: CASSDLEYNEQFF. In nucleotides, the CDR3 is TGTGCCAGCAGTGATCTGGAGTACAATGAGCAGTTCTTC.

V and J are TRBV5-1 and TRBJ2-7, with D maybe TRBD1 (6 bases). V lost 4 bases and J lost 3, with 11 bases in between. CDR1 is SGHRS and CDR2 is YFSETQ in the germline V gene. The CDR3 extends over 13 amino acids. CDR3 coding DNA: TGCGCCAGCAGCCGGGACACCCTCTACGAGCAGTACTTC. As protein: CASSRDTLYEQYF.

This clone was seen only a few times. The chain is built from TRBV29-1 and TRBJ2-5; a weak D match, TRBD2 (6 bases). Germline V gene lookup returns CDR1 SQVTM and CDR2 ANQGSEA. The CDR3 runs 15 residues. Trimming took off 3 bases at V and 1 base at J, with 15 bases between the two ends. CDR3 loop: CSVDQLSSAQETQYF. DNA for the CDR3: TGCAGCGTTGACCAGCTGTCTAGCGCCCAAGAGACCCAGTACTTC.

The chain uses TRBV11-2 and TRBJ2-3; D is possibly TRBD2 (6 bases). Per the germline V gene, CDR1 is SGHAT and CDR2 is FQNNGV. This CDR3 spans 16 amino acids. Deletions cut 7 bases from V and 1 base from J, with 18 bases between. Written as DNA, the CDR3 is TGTGCCAGCATCCAAGGGACTTCCCTCCGCACAGATACGCAGTATTTT. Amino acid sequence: CASIQGTSLRTDTQYF.

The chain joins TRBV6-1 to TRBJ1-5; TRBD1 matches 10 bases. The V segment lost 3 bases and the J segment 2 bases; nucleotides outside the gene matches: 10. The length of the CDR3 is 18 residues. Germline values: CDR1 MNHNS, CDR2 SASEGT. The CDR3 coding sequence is TGTGCCAGCAGTGACCGGGACAGGGGCCTGAAGGGCAATCAGCCCCAGCATTTT. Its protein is CASSDRDRGLKGNQPQHF.

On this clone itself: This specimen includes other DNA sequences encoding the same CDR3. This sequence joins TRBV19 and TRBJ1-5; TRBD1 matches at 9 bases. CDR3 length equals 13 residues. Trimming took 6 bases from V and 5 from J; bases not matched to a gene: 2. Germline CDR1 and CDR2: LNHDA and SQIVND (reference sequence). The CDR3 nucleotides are TGTGCCAGTAGCAGGGACAGGGATCAGCCCCAGCATTTT. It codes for CASSRDRDQPQHF.

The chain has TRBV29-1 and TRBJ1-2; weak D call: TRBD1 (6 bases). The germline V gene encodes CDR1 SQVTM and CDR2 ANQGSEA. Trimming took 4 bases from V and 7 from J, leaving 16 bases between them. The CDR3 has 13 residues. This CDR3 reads CSVGGHPSAGYTF. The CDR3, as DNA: TGCAGCGTTGGGGGACATCCAAGCGCTGGCTACACCTTC.

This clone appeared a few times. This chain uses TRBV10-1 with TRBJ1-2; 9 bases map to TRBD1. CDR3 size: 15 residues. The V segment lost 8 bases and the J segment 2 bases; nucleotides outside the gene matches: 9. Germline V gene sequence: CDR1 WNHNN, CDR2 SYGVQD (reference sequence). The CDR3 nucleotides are TGCGCCAGCCGCGGACTCGGGACAGGGAACTATGGCTACACCTTC. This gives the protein CASRGLGTGNYGYTF.

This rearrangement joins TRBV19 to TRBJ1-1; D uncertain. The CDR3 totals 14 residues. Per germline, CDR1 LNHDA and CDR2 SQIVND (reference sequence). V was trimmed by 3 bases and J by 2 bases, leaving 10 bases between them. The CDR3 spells CASSIARSNTEAFF. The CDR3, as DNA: TGTGCCAGTAGTATCGCCAGATCAAACACTGAAGCTTTCTTT.

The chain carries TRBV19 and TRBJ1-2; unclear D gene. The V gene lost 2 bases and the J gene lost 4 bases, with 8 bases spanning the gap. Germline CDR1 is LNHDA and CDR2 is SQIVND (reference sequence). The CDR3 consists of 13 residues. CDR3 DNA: TGTGCCAGTAGTATATCGGGGAGCTATGGCTACACCTTC. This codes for CASSISGSYGYTF.

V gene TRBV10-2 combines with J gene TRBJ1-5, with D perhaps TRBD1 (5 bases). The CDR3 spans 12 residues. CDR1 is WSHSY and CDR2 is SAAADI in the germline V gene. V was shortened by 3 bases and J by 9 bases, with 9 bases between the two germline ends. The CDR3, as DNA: TGCGCCAGCAGTGAAGAGGACATGCCCCAGCATTTT. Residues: CASSEEDMPQHF.

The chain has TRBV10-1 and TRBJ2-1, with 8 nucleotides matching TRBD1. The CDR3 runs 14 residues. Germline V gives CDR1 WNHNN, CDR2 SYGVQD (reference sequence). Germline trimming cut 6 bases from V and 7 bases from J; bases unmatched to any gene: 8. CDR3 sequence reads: CASSPGTGNNEQFF. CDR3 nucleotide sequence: TGCGCCAGCAGCCCCGGGACAGGAAATAATGAGCAGTTCTTC.

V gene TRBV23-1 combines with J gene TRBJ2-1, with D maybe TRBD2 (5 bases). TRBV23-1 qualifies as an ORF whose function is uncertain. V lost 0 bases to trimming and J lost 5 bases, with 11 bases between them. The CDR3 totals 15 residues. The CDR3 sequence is CASSQSRRPDNEQFF. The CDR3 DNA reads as TGCGCCAGCAGTCAATCGCGGAGGCCAGACAATGAGCAGTTCTTC.

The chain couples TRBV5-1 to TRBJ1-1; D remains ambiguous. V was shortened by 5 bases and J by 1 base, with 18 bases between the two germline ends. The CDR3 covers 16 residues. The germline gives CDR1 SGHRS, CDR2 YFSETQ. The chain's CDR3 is CASRSEKSITNTEAFF. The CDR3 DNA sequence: TGCGCCAGCAGGTCGGAGAAAAGTATAACGAACACTGAAGCTTTCTTT.